This is a list of T cell receptor beta chains from one sample in a study of human T cells and chemical hapten exposure. Each CDR3 protein is one row after TCRdb ran MiXCR on the RACE reads. Of a few hundred thousand distinct CDR3 sequences listed, 4.5% to 5.5% are singletons. The sequences come from whole blood, collected in connection with sensitization to the hapten diphenylcyclopropenone (DPC). The receptors derive from a woman between 18 and 29 years old with alopecia areata. Some clones in this sample may be carry-over from other donors' samples. CDR3s include the opening cysteine and the closing phenylalanine or tryptophan. A D gene is named only where the DNA matches it firmly. Clone size appears in some rows only: once, few, many, or a class for an expanded clone.

j_gene | abundance | v_gene | d_gene | CDR3aa | CDR3nt
TRBJ2-7 | many | TRBV6-2/TRBV6-3 | TRBD2 | CASSPGLAREQYF | TGTGCCAGCAGCCCGGGACTAGCGAGGGAGCAGTACTTC
TRBJ1-3 | - | TRBV20-1 | - | CSARDLLPAGNTIYF | TGCAGTGCTAGAGATCTTCTTCCCGCTGGAAACACCATATATTTT
TRBJ2-5 | - | TRBV7-9 | - | CASSLAHSMGKARQETQYF | TGTGCCAGCAGCTTAGCCCACTCTATGGGGAAGGCACGTCAAGAGACCCAGTACTTC
TRBJ1-1 | - | TRBV7-2 | TRBD1 | CASSSGGLEAFF | TGTGCCAGCAGCTCAGGGGGATTAGAAGCTTTCTTT
TRBJ2-3 | - | TRBV4-1 | TRBD2 | CASSSSGVADTQYF | TGCGCCAGCAGCTCGAGCGGGGTGGCCGATACGCAGTATTTT
TRBJ2-3 | many | TRBV12-3/TRBV12-4 | TRBD1 | CASSQGQVPDTQYF | TGTGCCAGCAGTCAAGGACAGGTGCCAGATACGCAGTATTTT
TRBJ1-4 | - | TRBV12-3/TRBV12-4 | - | CASRGTGTTNEKLFF | TGTGCCAGCAGGGGAACAGGAACAACTAATGAAAAACTGTTTTTT
TRBJ2-3 | once | TRBV27 | - | CASSLSESWDTQYF | TGTGCCAGCAGTTTATCAGAGAGTTGGGATACGCAGTATTTT
TRBJ2-6 | - | TRBV7-2 | - | CASISGTGANVLTF | TGTGCCAGCATCTCAGGGACTGGGGCCAACGTCCTGACTTTC
TRBJ1-1 | many | TRBV7-2 | TRBD1 | CASSSPGQGPYTEAFF | TGTGCCAGCAGCTCCCCGGGACAGGGGCCGTACACTGAAGCTTTCTTT
TRBJ2-3 | - | TRBV20-1 | TRBD2 | CSARDGGGVTDTQYF | TGCAGTGCTAGAGACGGCGGGGGGGTCACAGATACGCAGTATTTT
TRBJ2-7 | few | TRBV2 | - | CASSEISYEQYF | TGTGCCAGCAGTGAAATATCCTACGAGCAGTACTTC
TRBJ1-6 | few | TRBV7-2 | TRBD1 | CASSIRTGGNYNSPLHF | TGTGCCAGCAGCATAAGGACAGGGGGCAACTATAATTCACCCCTCCACTTT
TRBJ2-4 | - | TRBV4-2 | - | CASSQIRPGDFLYF | TGTGCCAGCAGCCAAATTCGGCCCGGGGACTTTCTTTACTTC
TRBJ2-1 | few | TRBV27 | - | CASSLSSPGEQFF | TGTGCCAGCAGTTTATCTAGCCCGGGTGAGCAGTTCTTC